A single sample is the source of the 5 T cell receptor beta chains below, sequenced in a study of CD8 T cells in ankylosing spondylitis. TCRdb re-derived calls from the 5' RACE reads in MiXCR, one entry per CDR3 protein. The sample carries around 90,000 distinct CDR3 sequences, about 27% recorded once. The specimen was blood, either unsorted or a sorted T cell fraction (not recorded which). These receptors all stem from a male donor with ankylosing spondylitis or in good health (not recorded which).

The CDR3 reads CATSRVSEKLFF. The CDR3 nucleotides are TGTGCCACCAGCAGAGTCAGTGAAAAACTGTTTTTT. The rearrangement uses TRBV15 and TRBJ1-4; D is ambiguous. Germline assignment: CDR1 LNHNV and CDR2 YYDKDF (reference sequence). This CDR3 contains 12 residues. Trimming cost V 1 base and J 7 bases, with 4 bases left between them.

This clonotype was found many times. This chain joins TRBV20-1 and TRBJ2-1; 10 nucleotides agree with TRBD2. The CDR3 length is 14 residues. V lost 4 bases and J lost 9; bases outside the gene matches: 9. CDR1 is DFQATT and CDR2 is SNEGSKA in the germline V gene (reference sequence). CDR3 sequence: CSAKAGGPQSEQFF. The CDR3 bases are TGCAGTGCTAAAGCGGGGGGGCCGCAGAGTGAGCAGTTCTTC.

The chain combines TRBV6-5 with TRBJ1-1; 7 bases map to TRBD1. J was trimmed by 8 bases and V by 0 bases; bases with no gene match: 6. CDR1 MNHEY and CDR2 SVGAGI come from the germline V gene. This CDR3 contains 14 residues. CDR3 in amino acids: CASSYSEGAGEAFF. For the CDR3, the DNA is TGTGCCAGCAGTTACTCGGAGGGGGCGGGAGAAGCTTTCTTT.

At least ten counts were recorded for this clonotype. The CDR3 coding sequence is TGTGCCAGCAGCGCCTTTTGGGGATCCTACGAGCAGTACGTC. This codes for CASSAFWGSYEQYV. This sequence joins TRBV5-5 and TRBJ2-7; D gene unclear. Trimming shortened V by 4 bases and J by 1 base, and 12 bases separated the two germline ends. The germline gives CDR1 SGHKS, CDR2 YYEKEE (reference sequence). The CDR3 sequence is 14 residues long.

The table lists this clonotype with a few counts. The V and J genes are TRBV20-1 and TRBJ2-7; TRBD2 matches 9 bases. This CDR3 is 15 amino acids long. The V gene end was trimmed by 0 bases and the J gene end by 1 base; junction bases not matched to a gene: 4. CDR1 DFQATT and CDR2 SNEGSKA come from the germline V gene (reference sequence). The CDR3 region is CSAREWSGRSYEQYF. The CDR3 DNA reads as TGCAGTGCTAGAGAGTGGAGCGGGAGGTCCTACGAGCAGTACTTC.